These 6 T cell receptor beta chains originate from one sample sequenced in a study of long-term antiretroviral therapy in people with HIV. Samples were assayed with immunoSEQ v3.0 at survey level. The method was immunoSEQ multiplex PCR; TCRdb's version includes in-frame clones alone and lacks a portion of them. This sample has 20,000 to 25,000 clones, with approximately 80% found just once. The material sequenced was unsorted PBMCs, taken 0.1 years before starting antiretroviral therapy. These receptors came from a man aged 40-50 years with HIV.

The chain has TRBV7-2 and TRBJ1-6; a weak D match, TRBD1 (5 bases). The V and J ends lost 4 bases and 9 bases respectively, with 16 bases between them. Germline V gene lookup returns CDR1 SGHTA and CDR2 FQGNSA. This CDR3 spans 15 amino acids. The CDR3 DNA reads as TGTGCCAGCAGCTCGGGGACCGCTGGCAGTTCACCCCTCCACTTT. Amino acid sequence: CASSSGTAGSSPLHF.

V is TRBV11-3 and J is TRBJ2-1; 7 nucleotides match TRBD2. The CDR3 is made up of 13 amino acids. V dropped 2 bases and J dropped 5; count of bases not matched to a gene: 0. Germline values: CDR1 SGHNT, CDR2 YENEEA. The CDR3 DNA reads TGTGCCAGCAGCTTACGGGAGGACAATGAGCAGTTCTTC. Amino acid sequence: CASSLREDNEQFF.

This clone appeared a single time. The chain has TRBV19 and TRBJ2-1; 7 bases fit TRBD2. Germline CDR1 reads LNHDA; CDR2 reads SQIVND (reference sequence). V lost 7 bases, J lost 0 bases, and 6 bases stayed unmatched. The CDR3 covers 15 residues. This CDR3 reads CASTLAESSYNEQFF. The CDR3 bases are TGTGCCAGTACGCTAGCGGAGAGCTCCTACAATGAGCAGTTCTTC.

V gene TRBV4-3 combines with J gene TRBJ1-4, with TRBD1 matching over 8 bases. This CDR3 is built from 15 residues. The J segment lost 7 bases and the V segment lost 2 bases, leaving 6 bases of the junction unmatched. CDR1 is LGHNA, CDR2 YSLEER, per germline. The CDR3 is CASSQQDRAGEKLFF. The DNA of the CDR3 is TGCGCCAGCAGCCAACAGGACAGGGCGGGTGAAAAACTGTTTTTT.

The chain combines TRBV18 with TRBJ1-1; TRBD1 matches 8 bases. CDR3 length equals 15 residues. Looked up from germline, CDR1 is KGHSH and CDR2 is LQKENI. V shed 8 bases, J shed 7 bases, and the junction held 15 bases outside the gene matches. The CDR3 region is CASTLTIGTGNEAFF. The DNA for the CDR3 is TGTGCCAGCACCCTAACAATCGGGACAGGCAATGAAGCTTTCTTT.

The chain recombines TRBV7-2 with TRBJ2-3, with TRBD2 identical over 11 bases. After removal of 0 bases from V and 5 bases from J, the junction contained 13 bases not matched to a gene. This CDR3 spans 19 amino acids. Germline assignment: CDR1 SGHTA and CDR2 FQGNSA. The DNA of the CDR3 is TGTGCCAGCAGCTTAGCGCTTCAGTTAAGTAGCGGGGGGGTAGATACGCAGTATTTT. Its protein product is CASSLALQLSSGGVDTQYF.